This TCR beta chain appears in the sequencing data of a study of blood T cell repertoires in COVID-19. Only a few counts were recorded for this clone. Assay used: immunoSEQ multiplex PCR; TCRdb lists only in-frame clones, some missing. Of more than 40,000 clones listed, nearly 90% were seen once; the top ten hold about 4%. The sequence was obtained from a man in his sixties with acute or convalescent COVID-19. Input material: peripheral blood.

The CDR3 here is CASSSTGGRLNTGELFF. The CDR3 DNA follows: TGTGCCAGCAGCTCAACCGGAGGGCGACTGAACACCGGGGAGCTGTTTTTT. The chain joins TRBV11-3 to TRBJ2-2, with a weak D call TRBD2 (6 bases). CDR3 size: 17 residues. Between the trimmed V and J ends, which lost 4 bases and 1 base, there was a span of 16 bases. CDR1 and CDR2 (germline): SGHNT, YENEEA.